This entry lists 30 T cell receptor beta chains sequenced from one sample in a study of T-cell memory formation after mild COVID-19. A single record per CDR3 protein comes from TCRdb applying MiXCR to the 5' RACE reads. The table shows 500,000 to 550,000 distinct CDR3 sequences, with just over 20% occurring only once. Sequencing was carried out using PBMCs or a T cell subset sorted from them (not recorded which). These receptors were collected from an adult woman who had mild COVID-19 (a few samples of this study predate the infection). Cell type and time point are not known.

This clonotype appeared a few times. The genes are TRBV14 and TRBJ2-3, with no clear D. The CDR3 totals 14 residues. Trimming left V 1 base short and J 5 bases short, with 10 bases between. Germline lookup yields CDR1 SGHDN and CDR2 FVKESK. The CDR3: CASSQGRVRDTQYF. The CDR3 DNA is TGTGCCAGCAGCCAAGGACGCGTGAGAGATACGCAGTATTTT.

The rearrangement joins TRBV5-1 to TRBJ1-1; D remains unclear. The CDR3 has 16 amino acids. The ends were cut back, 0 bases at V and 5 bases at J, with 17 bases in the middle. Germline CDR1 reads SGHRS; CDR2 reads YFSETQ. The CDR3, as DNA: TGCGCCAGCAGCTTGGAGGGCAGTCCCCCGGGTACTGAAGCTTTCTTT. It specifies CASSLEGSPPGTEAFF.

This clonotype has only a few counts. The chain has TRBV5-1 and TRBJ2-3; no clear D. The germline CDR1 and CDR2 sequences are SGHRS and YFSETQ. This CDR3 has 14 amino acids. Trimming removed 3 bases at V and 3 bases at J, with 11 bases between. CDR3: CASSWKYSTDTQYF. CDR3 nucleotide sequence: TGCGCCAGCAGCTGGAAATACAGTACAGATACGCAGTATTTT. Full variable domain (missing parts from reference TRBV5-1 and TRBJ2-3): KAGVTQTPRYLIKTRGQQVTLSCSPISGHRSVSWYQQTPGQGLQFLFEYFSETQRNKGNFPGRFSGRQFSNSRSEMNVSTLELGDSALYLCASSWKYSTDTQYFGPGTRLTVL.

The CDR3 nucleotides are TGCGCCAGCAGCTTGGCCGATACCGAGCAGTACTTC. The encoded protein is CASSLADTEQYF. The V and J genes are TRBV5-1 and TRBJ2-7; D remains ambiguous. The CDR3 sequence is 12 residues long. Deletions cut 0 bases from V and 6 bases from J, with 7 bases between. CDR1 is SGHRS, CDR2 YFSETQ, per germline.

The rearrangement links TRBV27 to TRBJ1-5, with TRBD1 identical over 8 bases. The V segment lost 9 bases and the J segment 2 bases; nucleotides outside the gene matches: 18. The germline gives CDR1 MNHEY, CDR2 SMNVEV (reference sequence). The length of the CDR3 is 18 residues. DNA of the CDR3: TGTGCCAGTAGACGGGGTACGACGGACAGGGCGGGCAATCAGCCCCAGCATTTT. Protein sequence: CASRRGTTDRAGNQPQHF.

The chain is built from TRBV11-3 and TRBJ1-3, with TRBD1 as a possible D gene (5 bases). Trimming pared 5 bases from V and 12 bases from J, leaving 14 bases between. The length of the CDR3 is 12 residues. Germline-derived CDR1 and CDR2 are SGHNT and YENEEA. The DNA for the CDR3 is TGTGCCAGCAGCCAACGACAGAATGGCATATATTTT. The encoded protein is CASSQRQNGIYF.

This clonotype was picked up many times. This sequence joins TRBV5-1 and TRBJ2-7, with TRBD1 as a possible D gene (6 bases). The CDR3 contains 13 residues. CDR1 and CDR2 (germline): SGHRS, YFSETQ. V was clipped by 0 bases and J by 4 bases, with 8 bases between them. This chain's CDR3 is CASSLDREYEQYF. CDR3 in DNA: TGCGCCAGCAGCTTGGACAGGGAGTACGAGCAGTACTTC.

The rearrangement links TRBV5-1 to TRBJ2-2; 8 bases fit TRBD1. The CDR3 runs to 15 residues. V dropped 3 bases and J dropped 1; count of bases not matched to a gene: 2. CDR1 and CDR2 from the germline V gene are SGHRS and YFSETQ. The CDR3 loop is CASSYRGENTGELFF. The DNA of the CDR3 is TGCGCCAGCAGCTACAGGGGGGAGAACACCGGGGAGCTGTTTTTT.

The chain joins TRBV9 to TRBJ2-3; TRBD2 agrees at 8 bases. Trimming cost V 4 bases and J 2 bases; bases outside gene matches: 6. Germline V gene data show CDR1 as SGDLS and CDR2 as YYNGEE. This CDR3 has 15 amino acids. CDR3 nucleotides: TGTGCCAGCAGCCCGAGCGGGGGAGTCACAGATACGCAGTATTTT. It is translated as CASSPSGGVTDTQYF.

This clonotype has more than one count but fewer than ten. The chain combines TRBV5-1 with TRBJ1-2; D is possibly TRBD1 (5 bases). V was pared by 3 bases and J by 4 bases, with 19 bases between. The CDR3 sequence is 16 residues long. CDR1 and CDR2 (germline): SGHRS, YFSETQ. CDR3 loop: CASSSGGDGVIYGYTF. The CDR3 coding sequence is TGCGCCAGCAGCTCCGGAGGGGACGGCGTCATCTATGGCTACACCTTC. Using reference TRBV5-1 and TRBJ1-2 for the parts outside the CDR3, the full variable domain is KAGVTQTPRYLIKTRGQQVTLSCSPISGHRSVSWYQQTPGQGLQFLFEYFSETQRNKGNFPGRFSGRQFSNSRSEMNVSTLELGDSALYLCASSSGGDGVIYGYTFGSGTRLTVV.

In this sample, this clonotype turned up a few times. This chain links TRBV5-6 with TRBJ1-5; tentative D call: TRBD1 (5 bases). Germline values: CDR1 SGHDT, CDR2 YYEEEE. V was trimmed by 0 bases and J by 8 bases, leaving 12 bases between them. The length of the CDR3 is 14 residues. The CDR3, as DNA: TGTGCCAGCAGCTTGGCTCACAGAGGGGAGCCCCAGCATTTT. Its translation is CASSLAHRGEPQHF.

The chain is built from TRBV5-5 and TRBJ2-3; 9 bases line up with TRBD1. The CDR3 has 18 residues. V lost 0 bases and J lost 2; bases outside the gene matches: 10. Looked up from germline, CDR1 is SGHKS and CDR2 is YYEKEE (reference sequence). CDR3 nucleotides: TGTGCCAGCAGCTTGGCAGGGGGACAGGGTTGGGCCACAGATACGCAGTATTTT. This encodes CASSLAGGQGWATDTQYF.

A few counts support this clonotype. The rearrangement links TRBV5-1 to TRBJ1-3; a possible D gene is TRBD1 (5 bases). V dropped 0 bases and J dropped 5 bases, with 12 bases sitting between them. Germline V gives CDR1 SGHRS, CDR2 YFSETQ. This CDR3 is built from 15 residues. The CDR3 region has the DNA TGCGCCAGCAGCTTGGATTCCGGGGGTCGAAACACCATATATTTT. Residues: CASSLDSGGRNTIYF.

This clonotype was seen more than once but under ten times. The rearrangement uses TRBV6-8 and TRBJ1-1; 8 bases agree with TRBD1. V lost 2 bases to trimming and J lost 5 bases; unmatched junction nucleotides: 19. Germline-derived CDR1 and CDR2 are MNHGY and SAAAGT. This CDR3 is 19 amino acids long. The CDR3: CASSYPESTGVPRRTEAFF. The CDR3 nucleotides read TGTGCCAGCAGTTACCCCGAGTCGACAGGGGTCCCCCGGAGGACTGAAGCTTTCTTT.

The chain recombines TRBV24-1 with TRBJ2-1, with a weak D call TRBD2 (7 bases). The CDR3 has 19 residues. Trimming took off 0 bases at V and 5 bases at J, with 22 bases between the two ends. Germline V gene sequence: CDR1 KGHDR, CDR2 SFDVKD. The CDR3 here is CATSDLPGGASGVHNEQFF. CDR3 sequence (DNA): TGTGCCACCAGTGATTTGCCGGGGGGCGCCTCGGGAGTCCACAATGAGCAGTTCTTC.

This clonotype showed up just a few times. The V and J genes are TRBV7-9 and TRBJ2-5; tentatively, D is TRBD2 (5 bases). The CDR3 spans 13 residues. From germline, CDR1 is SEHNR and CDR2 FQNEAQ (reference sequence). V was pared by 2 bases and J by 5 bases, with 9 bases between. This CDR3 is CASSLTSRETQYF. CDR3 bases: TGTGCCAGCAGCTTAACTAGTAGGGAGACCCAGTACTTC.

The chain carries TRBV20-1 and TRBJ2-1, with D maybe TRBD2 (5 bases). This CDR3 is built from 16 residues. The V end was cut by 1 base, the J end by 2 bases, with 15 bases between. Germline CDR1 is DFQATT and CDR2 is SNEGSKA (reference sequence). CDR3 amino acids: CSARGAGGPPYNEQFF. CDR3 nucleotide sequence: TGCAGTGCTAGAGGGGCCGGAGGTCCCCCCTACAATGAGCAGTTCTTC.

The V and J genes are TRBV20-1 and TRBJ2-5, with 12 bases fitting TRBD2. CDR3 length equals 14 residues. Germline lookup yields CDR1 DFQATT and CDR2 SNEGSKA (reference sequence). The V gene end was trimmed by 6 bases and the J gene end by 4 bases; junction bases not matched to a gene: 6. CDR3 in amino acids: CSALAGGHGETQYF. CDR3 DNA sequence: TGCAGTGCCCTAGCGGGGGGGCATGGAGAGACCCAGTACTTC.

CDR3 in DNA: TGTGCCAGTAGTATCCCTTGGGGCACTGAAGCTTTCTTT. Translating gives CASSIPWGTEAFF. The chain links TRBV19 to TRBJ1-1; D is undetermined. The V end lost 3 bases, the J end lost 4 bases, and 9 bases lay between the germline ends. The CDR3 totals 13 residues. CDR1 and CDR2 (germline): LNHDA, SQIVND (reference sequence).

The J gene is TRBJ2-6, the V gene TRBV6-5; 7 bases match TRBD1. The ends lost 5 bases at V and 1 base at J; junction bases unmatched: 20. The V gene's germline CDR1 is MNHEY and CDR2 SVGAGI. This CDR3 comprises 21 residues. The CDR3 loop is CASSQWDSRFIRRSGANVLTF. CDR3 sequence (DNA): TGTGCCAGCAGTCAATGGGACAGCCGCTTTATCCGTCGGTCTGGGGCCAACGTCCTGACTTTC.

This clonotype was observed a handful of times. The chain couples TRBV15 to TRBJ2-2; D gene unclear. Per the germline V gene, CDR1 is LNHNV and CDR2 is YYDKDF (reference sequence). Trimming pared 6 bases from V and 6 bases from J, leaving 8 bases between. This CDR3 is 12 amino acids long. CDR3 sequence: CATREFSGELFF. CDR3 bases: TGTGCCACCAGGGAGTTTTCCGGGGAGCTGTTTTTT.

CDR3 sequence reads: CASSYSAGATGPYEQYF. CDR3 DNA: TGTGCCAGCAGTTACTCAGCGGGAGCGACGGGGCCCTACGAGCAGTACTTC. This chain joins TRBV6-5 and TRBJ2-7; TRBD2 aligns across 8 bases. CDR1 is MNHEY, CDR2 SVGAGI, per germline. V dropped 0 bases and J dropped 2; count of bases not matched to a gene: 9. The CDR3 has 17 residues.

Many counts were recorded for this clonotype. CDR3 in DNA: TGCAGTGCTAGGGGGCTTGGATCCCCCAATGAGCAGTTCTTC. Protein: CSARGLGSPNEQFF. This rearrangement joins TRBV20-1 to TRBJ2-1; tentative D call: TRBD1 (5 bases). The length of the CDR3 is 14 residues. The V end lost 3 bases, the J end lost 6 bases, and 15 bases lay between the germline ends. The germline V gene encodes CDR1 DFQATT and CDR2 SNEGSKA (reference sequence).

The J gene is TRBJ1-1, the V gene TRBV11-3; D is ambiguous. With 5 bases removed from V and 3 bases from J, the gap between germline ends came to 19 bases. Germline CDR1 and CDR2: SGHNT and YENEEA. The CDR3 has 16 residues. In DNA form, the CDR3 reads TGTGCCAGCAGCCTTCAGGATGAGGGCCAGGACACTGAAGCTTTCTTT. It yields the protein CASSLQDEGQDTEAFF.

This chain links TRBV12-3 or TRBV12-4 with TRBJ2-5; D tentatively reads TRBD1 or TRBD2 (7 bases each). The CDR3 covers 16 residues. Trimming removed 7 bases at V and 5 bases at J, with 23 bases between. The CDR3 sequence: CASNRNQGGAWETQYF. CDR3 coding DNA: TGTGCCAGCAACCGGAACCAGGGGGGGGCATGGGAGACCCAGTACTTC.

This clonotype was detected only a few times. The V gene is TRBV9, the J gene TRBJ2-2, with D tentatively TRBD2 (5 bases). The CDR3 has 17 amino acids. CDR1 SGDLS and CDR2 YYNGEE come from the germline V gene. Trimming left V 0 bases short and J 1 base short, with 13 bases between. The CDR3 DNA sequence: TGTGCCAGCAGCGTAGAGAGGCCGGGGTGGAACACCGGGGAGCTGTTTTTT. Protein sequence: CASSVERPGWNTGELFF.

The chain employs TRBV20-1 and TRBJ1-5, with D unresolved. CDR3 length: 13 residues. V was pared by 0 bases and J by 1 base, with 4 bases between. CDR1 is DFQATT and CDR2 is SNEGSKA in the germline V gene (reference sequence). The CDR3 loop is CSARDLSNQPQHF. The CDR3 DNA reads as TGCAGTGCTAGAGACCTGAGCAATCAGCCCCAGCATTTT.

This chain connects TRBV7-2 to TRBJ2-5, with a possible D match to TRBD2 (5 bases). Per the germline V gene, CDR1 is SGHTA and CDR2 is FQGNSA. The CDR3 is 14 amino acids. V lost 4 bases and J lost 2, with 11 bases in between. The CDR3 protein is CASSSGGYQETQYF. The CDR3 DNA reads as TGTGCCAGCAGCTCAGGCGGGTATCAAGAGACCCAGTACTTC.

This clonotype came up a few times. The chain uses TRBV12-3 or TRBV12-4 and TRBJ2-1, with 7 bases fitting TRBD1. This CDR3 is built from 19 residues. V lost 7 bases to trimming and J lost 0 bases; unmatched junction nucleotides: 18. The CDR3 loop reads CASTLLLGDSSFSYNEQFF. The CDR3 DNA reads TGTGCCAGCACCTTGCTTCTTGGGGACAGCTCATTCTCCTACAATGAGCAGTTCTTC.

V and J are TRBV12-3 or TRBV12-4 and TRBJ2-3; the D is unclear. This CDR3 has 15 amino acids. Between the trimmed V and J ends, which lost 5 bases and 0 bases, there was a span of 12 bases. CDR3 residues: CASSIAQLSTDTQYF. As DNA, the CDR3 is TGTGCCAGCAGTATCGCACAGCTTAGCACAGATACGCAGTATTTT.